This passage covers 31 T cell receptor beta chains from one sample sequenced in a study of human T cells and chemical hapten exposure. TCRdb re-derived calls from the RACE reads in MiXCR, one entry per CDR3 protein. In the table there are some 30,000 distinct CDR3 sequences, more than 5% of which are singletons. Stated time point: patch test 3, about 24 weeks after DPC sensitization. The treatment is: therapeutic diphenylcyclopropenone sensitization with weekly scalp DPC. Sequenced material: whole blood, taken in connection with sensitization to the hapten diphenylcyclopropenone (DPC). These TCRs come from a young man with alopecia areata. Some clones in this sample may be carry-over from other donors' samples.

This clonotype occurred many times. The chain has TRBV6-6 and TRBJ1-5; the D is unclear. The germline V gene encodes CDR1 MNHNY and CDR2 SVGAGI (reference sequence). The CDR3 runs to 15 residues. Between the trimmed V and J ends, which lost 4 bases and 1 base, there was a span of 11 bases. The CDR3 bases are TGTGCCAGCAGTTCGTTGGCGGGAAGCAATCAGCCCCAGCATTTT. This codes for CASSSLAGSNQPQHF.

This clonotype was detected ten times or more. The chain employs TRBV27 and TRBJ2-5; 12 bases line up with TRBD1. This CDR3 is built from 17 residues. Germline loops: CDR1 MNHEY, CDR2 SMNVEV (reference sequence). Losses at the gene ends were 3 bases for V and 2 bases for J; bases not matched to a gene: 7. The CDR3 loop is CASSFAGTGGPQETQYF. Written as DNA, the CDR3 is TGTGCCAGCAGTTTCGCCGGGACAGGGGGCCCTCAAGAGACCCAGTACTTC.

This clonotype was found a few times. This chain uses TRBV24-1 with TRBJ2-1; TRBD1 or TRBD2 may be the D gene (5 bases each). The CDR3 is made up of 13 amino acids. V dropped 7 bases and J dropped 5 bases, with 11 bases sitting between them. CDR1 and CDR2 (germline): KGHDR, SFDVKD. The CDR3 DNA reads TGTGCCACCAGCTGGGACGGGAACAATGAGCAGTTCTTC. It specifies CATSWDGNNEQFF.

This clonotype was detected many times. This chain uses TRBV30 with TRBJ2-1; 10 bases map to TRBD2. The CDR3 runs to 13 residues. Germline V lookup: CDR1 GTSNPN, CDR2 SVGIG (reference sequence). The J segment lost 3 bases and the V segment lost 5 bases, leaving 1 base of the junction unmatched. CDR3 bases: TGTGCCTGGGAGCGGGGGGGCTACAATGAGCAGTTCTTC. Translated, it gives CAWERGGYNEQFF.

Many counts were recorded for this clonotype. The DNA of the CDR3 is TGCAGCGGAGGAGGAAGCACAGATACGCAGTATTTT. Translating gives CSGGGSTDTQYF. The V and J genes are TRBV29-1 and TRBJ2-3; possibly TRBD2 for D (5 bases). From germline, CDR1 is SQVTM and CDR2 ANQGSEA. V lost 7 bases and J 0 bases, leaving 8 bases between the germline ends. The CDR3 is made up of 12 amino acids.

The sample holds a few counts of this clonotype. The rearrangement uses TRBV6-2 or TRBV6-3 and TRBJ2-3; 7 bases fit TRBD2. Germline V gene sequence: CDR1 MNHEY, CDR2 SVGEGT. CDR3 length equals 16 residues. J gave up 4 bases and V 5 bases, and 12 bases lay outside the gene matches. CDR3 nucleotide sequence: TGTGCCAGCAGTACGGAGCGGGACTGGACTCCAGATACGCAGTATTTT. It codes for CASSTERDWTPDTQYF.

This clonotype came up many times. The V and J genes are TRBV3-1 and TRBJ2-5, with 9 bases that match TRBD2. The CDR3 runs 15 residues. The V and J ends lost 8 bases and 7 bases, in that order; junction bases with no gene match: 14. The germline V gene encodes CDR1 LGHDT and CDR2 YNNKEL (reference sequence). The CDR3 DNA follows: TGTGCCAGCTCGGTGGGAGCTAGCGGGACCGGGACCCAGTACTTC. Protein: CASSVGASGTGTQYF.

This clonotype was seen many times. The V and J genes are TRBV6-6 and TRBJ1-2; a weak D match, TRBD1 (5 bases). Germline V gene lookup returns CDR1 MNHNY and CDR2 SVGAGI (reference sequence). The V gene lost 11 bases and the J gene lost 4 bases, with 17 bases spanning the gap. CDR3 length: 13 residues. In nucleotides, the CDR3 is TGTGCCGTCAAAGGGGCAGGCGGCTATGGCTACACCTTC. This translates into CAVKGAGGYGYTF.

This clonotype was detected many times. This rearrangement joins TRBV29-1 to TRBJ1-3; D is ambiguous. This CDR3 is 12 amino acids long. The V and J ends lost 3 bases and 0 bases respectively, with 3 bases between them. The V gene's germline CDR1 is SQVTM and CDR2 ANQGSEA. The CDR3 nucleotides read TGCAGCGTTGAGTCCTCTGGAAACACCATATATTTT. Translation: CSVESSGNTIYF.

This clonotype was picked up many times. The chain uses TRBV29-1 and TRBJ1-2; 7 nucleotides agree with TRBD1. The ends lost 5 bases at V and 0 bases at J; junction bases unmatched: 3. Per germline, CDR1 SQVTM and CDR2 ANQGSEA. This CDR3 comprises 13 residues. CDR3 in amino acids: CSVWDSSNYGYTF. CDR3 sequence (DNA): TGCAGCGTTTGGGACAGCTCTAACTATGGCTACACCTTC.

This clonotype appeared many times. This chain connects TRBV12-3 or TRBV12-4 to TRBJ1-6, with TRBD1 matching over 8 bases. The CDR3 loop spans 14 amino acids. With V trimmed by 7 bases and J by 8 bases, 7 bases remained unmatched. The DNA of the CDR3 is TGTGCCAGCACCCAGACAGGGGCTCATTCACCCCTCCACTTT. It translates to CASTQTGAHSPLHF.

This clonotype is medium-sized (0.01 to 0.1%) by share. V is TRBV7-9 and J is TRBJ2-5, with D hard to call. Germline assignment: CDR1 SEHNR and CDR2 FQNEAQ (reference sequence). The CDR3 runs to 14 residues. The V end was cut by 3 bases, the J end by 2 bases, with 10 bases between. The CDR3 region has the DNA TGTGCCAGCAGCTTGGCACCTCCACAAGAGACCCAGTACTTC. Translating it yields CASSLAPPQETQYF. The entire variable domain, with the rest obtained from reference TRBV7-9 and TRBJ2-5, is as follows: DTGVSQNPRHKITKRGQNVTFRCDPISEHNRLYWYRQTLGQGPEFLTYFQNEAQLEKSRLLSDRFSAERPKGSFSTLEIQRTEQGDSAMYLCASSLAPPQETQYFGPGTRLLVL.

As for this clonotype: This may stem from a read error, because a much larger clone lies one nucleotide away. The chain has TRBV6-5 and TRBJ1-2, with 7 bases matching TRBD1. Unmatched junction bases numbered 14, after V lost 6 bases and J lost 7 bases. The CDR3 extends over 15 amino acids. Germline CDR1 reads MNHEY; CDR2 reads SVGAGI. This chain's CDR3 is CASRHRDRAVFGYTF. The DNA for the CDR3 is TGTGCCAGCAGGCACCGGGACAGAGCGGTCTTTGGCTACACCTTC.

V usage is TRBV18 and J usage is TRBJ2-7; D may be TRBD1 (7 bases). CDR3 length equals 14 residues. Trimming cost V 1 base and J 7 bases, with 14 bases left between them. CDR1 and CDR2 (germline): KGHSH, LQKENI. The CDR3 sequence is CASSPQSQGREQYF. The CDR3 nucleotides are TGTGCCAGCTCACCACAGTCACAGGGGAGGGAGCAGTACTTC.

The sample holds many counts of this clonotype. The V gene is TRBV27, the J gene TRBJ2-5; D unresolved. Trimming removed 4 bases at V and 5 bases at J, with 8 bases between. The germline V gene has CDR1 MNHEY and CDR2 SMNVEV (reference sequence). The CDR3 sequence is 12 residues long. In DNA, the CDR3 is TGTGCCAGCAGTTATGCCGTGGAGACCCAGTACTTC. Translated: CASSYAVETQYF.

This clonotype was recorded at least ten times. The chain carries TRBV7-9 and TRBJ2-5; D is ambiguous. Germline lookup yields CDR1 SEHNR and CDR2 FQNEAQ (reference sequence). This CDR3 contains 14 residues. Trimming removed 3 bases at V and 3 bases at J, with 11 bases between. CDR3 DNA: TGTGCCAGCAGCTTTGGTCCTCCTAAAGAGACCCAGTACTTC. Protein product: CASSFGPPKETQYF.

At least ten counts were recorded for this clonotype. The DNA for the CDR3 is TGTGCCAGCAGTTACGACACTAGCGGAAGCTCCTACAATGAGCAGTTCTTC. It specifies CASSYDTSGSSYNEQFF. V usage is TRBV6-5 and J usage is TRBJ2-1, with 8 bases lining up with TRBD2. Losses at the gene ends were 2 bases for V and 0 bases for J; bases not matched to a gene: 6. CDR3 size: 17 residues. Germline CDR1 is MNHEY and CDR2 is SVGAGI.

This clonotype has ten or more counts. The genes are TRBV7-9 and TRBJ2-7, with D unclear. The CDR3 runs to 12 residues. The germline V and J ends were trimmed by 4 bases and 0 bases, with 4 bases remaining between them. CDR1 and CDR2 (germline): SEHNR, FQNEAQ (reference sequence). The CDR3 sequence is CASSSISYEQYF. CDR3 in DNA: TGTGCCAGCAGCTCGATCTCCTACGAGCAGTACTTC.

This clonotype has a count of ten or more. V usage is TRBV5-5 and J usage is TRBJ1-6; unclear D gene. The germline V gene encodes CDR1 SGHKS and CDR2 YYEKEE (reference sequence). The CDR3 length is 13 residues. V lost 4 bases, J lost 14 bases, and 16 bases lay in between. The CDR3 bases are TGTGCCAGCAGCGGTGGTGGATTCATAACCCTCCACTTT. Protein: CASSGGGFITLHF.

This clonotype was detected ten times or more. This chain uses TRBV10-3 with TRBJ2-3, with 10 bases fitting TRBD2. The V gene end was trimmed by 5 bases and the J gene end by 6 bases; junction bases not matched to a gene: 2. This CDR3 contains 13 residues. Germline CDR1 reads ENHRY; CDR2 reads SYGVKD. CDR3 in amino acids: CAISLAGDDTQYF. The CDR3 DNA reads as TGTGCCATCAGTCTAGCGGGAGACGATACGCAGTATTTT.

Ten or more counts support this clonotype. The chain has TRBV6-2 or TRBV6-3 and TRBJ1-5, with a possible D match to TRBD1 (6 bases). This CDR3 is 14 amino acids long. V was pared by 2 bases and J by 6 bases, with 11 bases between. Germline values: CDR1 MNHEY, CDR2 SVGEGT. CDR3 in DNA: TGTGCCAGCAGTTACCAACAGGGAATTCAGCCCCAGCATTTT. Translated: CASSYQQGIQPQHF.

This clonotype has at least ten counts. As DNA, the CDR3 is TGTGCCAGCAGCGCCGGACAGGGGGCAACTAATGAAAAACTGTTTTTT. It encodes CASSAGQGATNEKLFF. The chain links TRBV9 to TRBJ1-4, with 10 positions matching TRBD1. J was trimmed by 0 bases and V by 3 bases; bases with no gene match: 2. The CDR3 length is 16 residues. Looked up from germline, CDR1 is SGDLS and CDR2 is YYNGEE.

This clonotype was seen many times. This sequence joins TRBV18 and TRBJ1-1; the D is unclear. V lost 2 bases and J lost 5, with 9 bases in between. There are 13 residues in the CDR3. Germline-derived CDR1 and CDR2 are KGHSH and LQKENI. The CDR3 nucleotides read TGTGCCAGCTCACCATTGGAGGGAACTGAAGCTTTCTTT. Amino acids: CASSPLEGTEAFF.

Ten or more counts support this clonotype. The rearrangement uses TRBV10-3 and TRBJ2-5; 11 bases fit TRBD2. The CDR3 length is 16 residues. Germline assignment: CDR1 ENHRY and CDR2 SYGVKD. V shed 6 bases and J 2 bases; nucleotides not matched to a gene: 8. The CDR3: CAIRPQGTSGQETQYF. In DNA form, the CDR3 reads TGTGCCATCAGGCCACAAGGGACTAGCGGTCAAGAGACCCAGTACTTC.

Many counts were recorded for this clonotype. The V and J genes are TRBV10-3 and TRBJ2-7; no reliable D call. Trimming pared 8 bases from V and 0 bases from J, leaving 2 bases between. Germline V gives CDR1 ENHRY, CDR2 SYGVKD. There are 10 residues in the CDR3. The CDR3 spells CAIGSYEQYF. In nucleotides, the CDR3 is TGTGCCATCGGCTCCTACGAGCAGTACTTC.

The sample holds many counts of this clonotype. The rearrangement joins TRBV9 to TRBJ2-3; TRBD2 aligns across 8 bases. V gave up 0 bases and J gave up 2 bases; unmatched junction bases: 5. CDR3 length equals 16 residues. Germline V CDR1 and CDR2: SGDLS, YYNGEE. The CDR3 reads CASSVGAGALTDTQYF. The CDR3 DNA reads TGTGCCAGCAGCGTAGGAGCGGGGGCACTCACAGATACGCAGTATTTT.

This clonotype has more than one count but fewer than ten. The V gene is TRBV5-1, the J gene TRBJ2-1; the D is unclear. V was clipped by 2 bases and J by 6 bases, with 9 bases between them. The germline gives CDR1 SGHRS, CDR2 YFSETQ. The CDR3 totals 13 residues. This CDR3 reads CASSLNRANEQFF. CDR3 DNA: TGCGCCAGCAGCTTAAACCGGGCCAATGAGCAGTTCTTC.

This clonotype was seen many times. This sequence joins TRBV6-6 and TRBJ2-2; unclear D gene. Germline V lookup: CDR1 MNHNY, CDR2 SVGAGI (reference sequence). The CDR3 is 13 amino acids. Trimming cost V 4 bases and J 7 bases, with 10 bases left between them. This CDR3 reads CASSSRVDGELFF. As DNA, the CDR3 is TGTGCCAGCAGTTCCCGTGTAGACGGGGAGCTGTTTTTT.

This clonotype was recorded at least ten times. This chain links TRBV6-2 or TRBV6-3 with TRBJ1-3; D is ambiguous. This CDR3 contains 13 residues. CDR1 MNHEY and CDR2 SVGEGT come from the germline V gene. Trimming removed 8 bases from V and 0 bases from J, with 8 bases in between. Written as DNA, the CDR3 is TGTGCCAGCGAGGCAGCCTCTGGAAACACCATATATTTT. Translated, it gives CASEAASGNTIYF.

This clonotype showed up just a few times. The genes are TRBV12-3 or TRBV12-4 and TRBJ2-7; D is uncertain. Trimming took off 3 bases at V and 2 bases at J, with 8 bases between the two ends. The CDR3 sequence is 13 residues long. Written as DNA, the CDR3 is TGTGCCAGCAGTTTCCCGGCGACCTACGAGCAGTACTTC. It specifies CASSFPATYEQYF.

This clonotype was recorded at least ten times. The chain links TRBV4-3 to TRBJ2-1; TRBD2 is a possible D gene (6 bases). CDR1 and CDR2 from the germline V gene are LGHNA and YSLEER. The CDR3 consists of 15 residues. V was pared by 5 bases and J by 13 bases, with 24 bases between. The CDR3, as DNA: TGCGCCAGCAGCGATGATCGGGGGTATCGCGCGTCACAGTTCTTC. Its translation is CASSDDRGYRASQFF.